This T cell receptor beta chain is from a study of blood T cell repertoires in COVID-19. On the study more broadly: From the United States, Italy and Spain came samples of acute and convalescent COVID-19.

In the authors' methods: Estimated nucleated cell counts came from reference gene primer amplification. Measured with immunoSEQ multiplex PCR; TCRdb has only the in-frame clones, and not every one. V, J and clone size are taken as reported in that table, and D and trimming were inferred from the DNA itself. Of under 300,000 clones listed, about 90% are singletons. Germline V gene lookup returns CDR1 SGHNT and CDR2 YENEEA. CDR3 length: 15 residues. The V end lost 2 bases, the J end lost 5 bases, and 10 bases lay between the germline ends. The sample comprised peripheral blood. V is TRBV11-3 and J is TRBJ1-6; D is perhaps TRBD1 (5 bases). The receptor was derived from a man in his sixties with acute or convalescent COVID-19. The CDR3 bases are TGTGCCAGCAGCTTATCAGGGTTGGATAATTCACCCCTCCACTTT. Protein sequence: CASSLSGLDNSPLHF. The full variable domain, its missing parts supplied by reference TRBV11-3 and TRBJ1-6, is EAGVVQSPRYKIIEKKQPVAFWCNPISGHNTLYWYLQNLGQGPELLIRYENEEAVDDSQLPKDRFSAERLKGVDSTLKIQPAELGDSAVYLCASSLSGLDNSPLHFGNGTRLTVT.